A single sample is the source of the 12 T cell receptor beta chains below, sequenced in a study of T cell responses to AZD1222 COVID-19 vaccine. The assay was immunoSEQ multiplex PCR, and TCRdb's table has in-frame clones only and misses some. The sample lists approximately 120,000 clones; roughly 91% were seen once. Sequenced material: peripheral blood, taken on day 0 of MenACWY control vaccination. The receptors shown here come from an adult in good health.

The CDR3 DNA sequence: TGTGCCAGCGCGGACGTTAAAAATTCACCCCTCCACTTT. It yields the protein CASADVKNSPLHF. J is TRBJ1-6 and V is TRBV3-1 (or the pseudogene TRBV3-2); D gene unclear. Germline V gene lookup returns CDR1 LGHDT and CDR2 YNNKEL (reference sequence). This CDR3 contains 13 residues. Trimming removed 8 bases at V and 7 bases at J, with 12 bases between.

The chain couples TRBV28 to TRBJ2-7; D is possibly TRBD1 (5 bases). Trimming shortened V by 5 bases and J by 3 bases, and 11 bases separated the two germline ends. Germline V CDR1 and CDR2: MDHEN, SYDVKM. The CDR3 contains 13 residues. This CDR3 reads CASSPGFFYEQYF. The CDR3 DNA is TGTGCCAGCAGTCCAGGGTTCTTCTACGAGCAGTACTTC.

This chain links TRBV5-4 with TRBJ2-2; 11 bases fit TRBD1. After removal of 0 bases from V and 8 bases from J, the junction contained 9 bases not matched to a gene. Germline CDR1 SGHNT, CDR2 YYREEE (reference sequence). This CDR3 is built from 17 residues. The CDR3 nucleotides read TGTGCCAGCAGCTTGGCGGTTGGACAGGGGGCGTCAGGGGAGCTGTTTTTT. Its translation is CASSLAVGQGASGELFF.

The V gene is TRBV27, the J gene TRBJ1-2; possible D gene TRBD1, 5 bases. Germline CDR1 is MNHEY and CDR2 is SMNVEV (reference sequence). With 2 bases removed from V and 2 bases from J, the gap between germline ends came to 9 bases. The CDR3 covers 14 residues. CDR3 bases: TGTGCCAGCAGTTTAGCAGGGCCGAACTATGGCTACACCTTC. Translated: CASSLAGPNYGYTF.

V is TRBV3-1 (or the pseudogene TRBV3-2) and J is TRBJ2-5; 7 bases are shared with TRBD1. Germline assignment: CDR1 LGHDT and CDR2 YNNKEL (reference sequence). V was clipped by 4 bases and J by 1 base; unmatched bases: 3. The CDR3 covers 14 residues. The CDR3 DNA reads TGTGCCAGCAGCCCGAGGACAGGCCAAGAGACCCAGTACTTC. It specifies CASSPRTGQETQYF.

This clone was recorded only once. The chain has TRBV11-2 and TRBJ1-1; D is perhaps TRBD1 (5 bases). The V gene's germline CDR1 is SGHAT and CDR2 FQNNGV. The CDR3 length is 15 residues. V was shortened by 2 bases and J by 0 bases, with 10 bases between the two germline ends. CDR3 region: CASSLSSGMNTEAFF. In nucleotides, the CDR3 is TGTGCCAGCAGCTTATCTTCAGGGATGAACACTGAAGCTTTCTTT.

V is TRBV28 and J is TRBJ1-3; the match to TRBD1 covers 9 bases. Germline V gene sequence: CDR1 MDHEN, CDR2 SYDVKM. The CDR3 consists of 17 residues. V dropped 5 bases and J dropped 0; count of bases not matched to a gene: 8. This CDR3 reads CASSTRQGVISGNTIYF. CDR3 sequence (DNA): TGTGCCAGCAGTACCAGACAGGGGGTCATCTCTGGAAACACCATATATTTT. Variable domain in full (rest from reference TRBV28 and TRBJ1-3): DVKVTQSSRYLVKRTGEKVFLECVQDMDHENMFWYRQDPGLGLRLIYFSYDVKMKEKGDIPEGYSVSREKKERFSLILESASTNQTSMYLCASSTRQGVISGNTIYFGEGSWLTVV.

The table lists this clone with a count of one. The CDR3: CASSQAAGAVETQYF. As DNA, the CDR3 is TGCGCCAGCAGCCAAGCGGCCGGGGCGGTCGAGACCCAGTACTTC. The chain carries TRBV4-1 and TRBJ2-5; D may match TRBD1 or TRBD2 (5 bases each). The V end was cut by 1 base, the J end by 5 bases, with 14 bases between. The CDR3 consists of 15 residues. Per the germline V gene, CDR1 is MGHRA and CDR2 is YSYEKL.

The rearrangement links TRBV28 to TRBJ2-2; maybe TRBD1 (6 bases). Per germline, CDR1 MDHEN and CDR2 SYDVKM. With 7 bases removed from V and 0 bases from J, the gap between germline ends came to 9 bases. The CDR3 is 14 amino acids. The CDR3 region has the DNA TGTGCCAGCACTAGGACAGCGAACACCGGGGAGCTGTTTTTT. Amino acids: CASTRTANTGELFF.

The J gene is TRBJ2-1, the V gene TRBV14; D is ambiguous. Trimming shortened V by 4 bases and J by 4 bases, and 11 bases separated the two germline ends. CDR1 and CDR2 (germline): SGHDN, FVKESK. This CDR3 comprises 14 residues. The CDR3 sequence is CASSLRFGYNEQFF. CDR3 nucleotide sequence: TGTGCCAGCAGCCTCAGATTCGGGTACAATGAGCAGTTCTTC.

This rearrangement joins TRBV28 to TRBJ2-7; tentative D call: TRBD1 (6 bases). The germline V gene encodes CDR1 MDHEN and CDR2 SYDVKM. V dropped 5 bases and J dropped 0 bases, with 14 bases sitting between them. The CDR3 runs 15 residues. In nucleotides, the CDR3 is TGTGCCAGCAGTCACACCAGGGACAACTCCTACGAGCAGTACTTC. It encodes CASSHTRDNSYEQYF.

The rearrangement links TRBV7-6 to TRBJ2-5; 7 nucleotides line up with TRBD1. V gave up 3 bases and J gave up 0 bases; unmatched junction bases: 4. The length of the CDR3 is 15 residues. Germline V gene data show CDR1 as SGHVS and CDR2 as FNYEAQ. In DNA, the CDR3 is TGTGCCAGCAGCTTCGGGACAGCTAACCAAGAGACCCAGTACTTC. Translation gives CASSFGTANQETQYF.